This TCR beta chain was profiled in a study of OX40 agonist ivuxolimab in advanced cancers. The study's findings and limits: Compared with others, partial responders at 0.1-3.0 mg/kg displayed clonal expansion among the lowest.

With respect to this clone: Its antigen is not known.

Data came from immunoSEQ multiplex PCR; TCRdb stores just in-frame clones and leaves some out. Of nearly 70,000 clones in the sample, 86% were seen once. CDR1 is LNHNV, CDR2 YYDKDF, per germline (reference sequence). The CDR3 covers 15 residues. Trimming left V 0 bases short and J 4 bases short, with 12 bases between. People who had autoimmune disease history or systemic immunosuppression were excluded. Peripheral blood came from all dose cohorts at three timepoints. The sequence was collected from an adult with an advanced solid tumor such as melanoma, head and neck, liver or kidney cancer. The sequences come from CD4+ or CD8+ T cells sorted from blood, collected in a trial of the OX40 agonist ivuxolimab. V usage is TRBV15 and J usage is TRBJ2-5, with D maybe TRBD2 (7 bases). The DNA for the CDR3 is TGTGCCACCAGCAGAGATGGGGGCGGGAGAGAGACCCAGTACTTC. Translating it yields CATSRDGGGRETQYF.